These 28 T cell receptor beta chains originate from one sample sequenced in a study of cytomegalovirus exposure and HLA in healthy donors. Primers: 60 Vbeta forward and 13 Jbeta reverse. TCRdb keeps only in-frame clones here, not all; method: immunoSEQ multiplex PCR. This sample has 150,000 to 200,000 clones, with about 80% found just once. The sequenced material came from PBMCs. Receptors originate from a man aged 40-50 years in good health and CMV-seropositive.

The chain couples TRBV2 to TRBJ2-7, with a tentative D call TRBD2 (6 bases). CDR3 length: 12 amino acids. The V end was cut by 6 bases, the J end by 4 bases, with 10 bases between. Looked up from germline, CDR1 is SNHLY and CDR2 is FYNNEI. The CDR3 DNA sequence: TGTGCCAGCAGGGGTCGGGAGTACGAGCAGTACTTC. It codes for CASRGREYEQYF.

The CDR3 loop is CASSIMGQGSYEQYF. The CDR3 DNA reads TGTGCCAGCAGTATAATGGGACAGGGGTCCTACGAGCAGTACTTC. V gene TRBV6-1 combines with J gene TRBJ2-7; 10 bases fit TRBD1. CDR3 size: 15 residues. The germline CDR1 and CDR2 sequences are MNHNS and SASEGT. Losses at the gene ends were 5 bases for V and 1 base for J; bases not matched to a gene: 5.

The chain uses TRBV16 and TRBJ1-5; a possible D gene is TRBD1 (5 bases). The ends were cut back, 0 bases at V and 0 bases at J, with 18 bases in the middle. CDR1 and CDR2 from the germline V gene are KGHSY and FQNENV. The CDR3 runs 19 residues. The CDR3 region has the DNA TGTGCCAGCAGCCAATCTTCCCAGGGAATGGGGATTAGCAATCAGCCCCAGCATTTT. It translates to CASSQSSQGMGISNQPQHF.

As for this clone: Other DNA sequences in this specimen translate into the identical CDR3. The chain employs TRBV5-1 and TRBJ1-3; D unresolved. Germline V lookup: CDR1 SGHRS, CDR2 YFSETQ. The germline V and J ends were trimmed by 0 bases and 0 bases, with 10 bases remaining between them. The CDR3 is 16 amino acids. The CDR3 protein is CASSLGGSSSGNTIYF. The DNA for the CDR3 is TGCGCCAGCAGCTTGGGTGGCTCAAGCTCTGGAAACACCATATATTTT.

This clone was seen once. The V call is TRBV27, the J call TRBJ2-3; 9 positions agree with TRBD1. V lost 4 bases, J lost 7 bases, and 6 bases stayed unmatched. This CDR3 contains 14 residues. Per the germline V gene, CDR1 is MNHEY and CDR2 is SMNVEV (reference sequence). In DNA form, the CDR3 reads TGTGCCAGCAGTTCATCGGGACAGGGCCATACGCAGTATTTT. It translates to CASSSSGQGHTQYF.

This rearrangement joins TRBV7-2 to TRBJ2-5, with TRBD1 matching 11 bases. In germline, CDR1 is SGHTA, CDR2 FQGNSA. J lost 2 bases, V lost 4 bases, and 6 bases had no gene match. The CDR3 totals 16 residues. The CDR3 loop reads CASSSGQGAYQETQYF. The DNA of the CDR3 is TGTGCCAGCAGCTCCGGACAGGGGGCATATCAAGAGACCCAGTACTTC.

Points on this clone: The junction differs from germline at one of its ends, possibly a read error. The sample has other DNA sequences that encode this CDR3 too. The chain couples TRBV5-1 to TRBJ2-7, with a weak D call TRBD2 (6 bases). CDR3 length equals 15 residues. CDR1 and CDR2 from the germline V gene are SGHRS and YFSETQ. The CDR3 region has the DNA TGCGCCAGCAGCTTGGCCGGGAGTTCGGCCTACGAGCAGTACTTT. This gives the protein CASSLAGSSAYEQYF.

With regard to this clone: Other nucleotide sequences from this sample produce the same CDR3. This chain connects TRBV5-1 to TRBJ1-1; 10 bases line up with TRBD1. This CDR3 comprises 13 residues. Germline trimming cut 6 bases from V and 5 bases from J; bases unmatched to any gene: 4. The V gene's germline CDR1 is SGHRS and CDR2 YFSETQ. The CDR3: CASNPGQGTEAFF. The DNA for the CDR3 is TGCGCCAGCAATCCGGGACAGGGGACTGAAGCTTTCTTT.

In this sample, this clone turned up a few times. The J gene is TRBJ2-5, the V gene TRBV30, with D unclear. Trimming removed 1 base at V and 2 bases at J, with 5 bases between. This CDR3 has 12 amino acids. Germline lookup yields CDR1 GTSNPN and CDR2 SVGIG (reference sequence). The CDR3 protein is CAWSAQQETQYF. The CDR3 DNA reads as TGTGCCTGGAGTGCACAGCAAGAGACCCAGTACTTC. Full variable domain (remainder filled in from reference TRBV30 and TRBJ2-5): SQTIHQWPATLVQPVGSPLSLECTVEGTSNPNLYWYRQAAGRGLQLLFYSVGIGQISSEVPQNLSASRPQDRQFILSSKKLLLSDSGFYLCAWSAQQETQYFGPGTRLLVL.

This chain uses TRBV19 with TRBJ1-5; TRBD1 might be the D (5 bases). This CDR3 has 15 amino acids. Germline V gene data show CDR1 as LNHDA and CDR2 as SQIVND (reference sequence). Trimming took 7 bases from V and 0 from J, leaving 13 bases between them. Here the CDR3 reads CASTGQPYSNQPQHF. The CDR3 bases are TGTGCCAGTACAGGGCAGCCTTATAGCAATCAGCCCCAGCATTTT.

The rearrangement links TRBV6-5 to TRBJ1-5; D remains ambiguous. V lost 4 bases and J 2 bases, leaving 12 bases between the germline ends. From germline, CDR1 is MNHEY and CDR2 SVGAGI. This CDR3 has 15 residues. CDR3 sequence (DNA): TGTGCCAGCAGTTCCCAGCGTCTGGGCAATCAGCCCCAGCATTTT. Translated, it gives CASSSQRLGNQPQHF.

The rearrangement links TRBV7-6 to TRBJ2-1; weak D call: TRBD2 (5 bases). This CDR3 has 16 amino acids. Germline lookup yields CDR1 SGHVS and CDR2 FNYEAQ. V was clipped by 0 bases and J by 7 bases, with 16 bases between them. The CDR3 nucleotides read TGTGCCAGCAGCTTAGCGGAAAGGGCCTCGGGGAATGAGCAGTTCTTC. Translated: CASSLAERASGNEQFF.

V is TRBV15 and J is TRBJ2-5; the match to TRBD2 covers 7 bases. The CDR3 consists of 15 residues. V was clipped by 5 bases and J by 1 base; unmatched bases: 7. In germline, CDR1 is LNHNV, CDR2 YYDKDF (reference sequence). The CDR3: CATSASGILQETQYF. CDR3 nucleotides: TGTGCCACCAGCGCAAGCGGGATCCTCCAAGAGACCCAGTACTTC. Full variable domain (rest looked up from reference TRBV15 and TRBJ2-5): DAMVIQNPRYQVTQFGKPVTLSCSQTLNHNVMYWYQQKSSQAPKLLFHYYDKDFNNEADTPDNFQSRRPNTSFCFLDIRSPGLGDTAMYLCATSASGILQETQYFGPGTRLLVL.

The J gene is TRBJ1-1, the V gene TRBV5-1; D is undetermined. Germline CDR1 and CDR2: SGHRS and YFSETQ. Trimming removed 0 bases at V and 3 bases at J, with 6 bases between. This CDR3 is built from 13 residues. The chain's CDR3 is CASSLEPDTEAFF. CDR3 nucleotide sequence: TGCGCCAGCAGCTTGGAACCGGACACTGAAGCTTTCTTT. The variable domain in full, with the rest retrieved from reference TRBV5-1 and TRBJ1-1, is KAGVTQTPRYLIKTRGQQVTLSCSPISGHRSVSWYQQTPGQGLQFLFEYFSETQRNKGNFPGRFSGRQFSNSRSEMNVSTLELGDSALYLCASSLEPDTEAFFGQGTRLTVV.

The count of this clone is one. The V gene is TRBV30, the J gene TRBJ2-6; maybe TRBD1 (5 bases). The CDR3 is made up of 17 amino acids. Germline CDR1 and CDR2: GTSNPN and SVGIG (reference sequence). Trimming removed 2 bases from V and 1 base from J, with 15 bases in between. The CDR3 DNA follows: TGTGCCTGGAGTCATCAGGGTTTTGTTTCTGGGGCCAACGTCCTGACTTTC. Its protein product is CAWSHQGFVSGANVLTF.

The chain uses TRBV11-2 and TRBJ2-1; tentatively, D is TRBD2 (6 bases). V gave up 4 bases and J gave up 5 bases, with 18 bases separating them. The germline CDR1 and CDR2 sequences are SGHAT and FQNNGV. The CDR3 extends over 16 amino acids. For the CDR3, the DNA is TGTGCCAGCAGCTCCCGGGGGAAGATACTACACAATGAGCAGTTCTTC. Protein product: CASSSRGKILHNEQFF.

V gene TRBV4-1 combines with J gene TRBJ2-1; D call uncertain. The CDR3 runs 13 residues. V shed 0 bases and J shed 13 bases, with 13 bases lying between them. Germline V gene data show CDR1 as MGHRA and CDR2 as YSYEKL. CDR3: CASSQEVYQNQFF. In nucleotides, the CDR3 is TGCGCCAGCAGCCAAGAGGTGTATCAGAACCAGTTCTTC.

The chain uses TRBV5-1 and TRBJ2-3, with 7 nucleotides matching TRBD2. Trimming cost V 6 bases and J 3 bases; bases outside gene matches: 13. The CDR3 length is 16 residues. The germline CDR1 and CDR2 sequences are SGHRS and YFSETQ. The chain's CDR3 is CASTPYVPGGTDTQYF. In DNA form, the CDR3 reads TGCGCCAGCACCCCCTATGTTCCGGGGGGTACAGATACGCAGTATTTT.

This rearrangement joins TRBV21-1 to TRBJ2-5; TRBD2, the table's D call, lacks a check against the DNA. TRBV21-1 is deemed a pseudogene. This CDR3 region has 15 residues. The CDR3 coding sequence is TGTGCCAGCAGCAAAGTTGGAGGGTCATGGGAGACCCAGTACTTC. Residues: CASSKVGGSWETQYF.

The CDR3 spells CASRPQGTGEQYF. The DNA for the CDR3 is TGTGCCAGCCGACCTCAGGGGACCGGCGAGCAGTACTTC. This chain joins TRBV27 and TRBJ2-7, with D possibly matching TRBD1 (6 bases). The CDR3 consists of 13 residues. V dropped 8 bases and J dropped 6 bases, with 17 bases sitting between them. From germline, CDR1 is MNHEY and CDR2 SMNVEV (reference sequence).

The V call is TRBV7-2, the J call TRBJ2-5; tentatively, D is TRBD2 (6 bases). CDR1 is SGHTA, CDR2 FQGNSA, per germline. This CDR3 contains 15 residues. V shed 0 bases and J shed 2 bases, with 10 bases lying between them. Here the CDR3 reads CASSLAGLPQETQYF. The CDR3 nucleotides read TGTGCCAGCAGCTTAGCCGGACTACCTCAAGAGACCCAGTACTTC. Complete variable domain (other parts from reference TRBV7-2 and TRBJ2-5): GAGVSQSPSNKVTEKGKDVELRCDPISGHTALYWYRQSLGQGLEFLIYFQGNSAPDKSGLPSDRFSAERTGGSVSTLTIQRTQQEDSAVYLCASSLAGLPQETQYFGPGTRLLVL.

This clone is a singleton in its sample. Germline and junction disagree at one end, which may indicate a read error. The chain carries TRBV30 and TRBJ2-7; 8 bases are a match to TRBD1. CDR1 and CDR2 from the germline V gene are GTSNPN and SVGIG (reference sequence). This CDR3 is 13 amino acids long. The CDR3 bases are TGTACCTGGAGTGTGGCAGGGGGCGTCGAGCAGTACTTC. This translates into CTWSVAGGVEQYF.

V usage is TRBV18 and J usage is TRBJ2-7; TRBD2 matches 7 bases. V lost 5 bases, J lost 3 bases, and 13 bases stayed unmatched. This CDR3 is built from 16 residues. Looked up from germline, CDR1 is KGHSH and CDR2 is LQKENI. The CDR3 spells CASSTPFSGEGYEQYF. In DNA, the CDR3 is TGTGCCAGCTCAACTCCCTTCTCGGGGGAGGGCTACGAGCAGTACTTC. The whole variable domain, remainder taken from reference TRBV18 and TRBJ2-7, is NAGVMQNPRHLVRRRGQEARLRCSPMKGHSHVYWYRQLPEEGLKFMVYLQKENIIDESGMPKERFSAEFPKEGPSILRIQQVVRGDSAAYFCASSTPFSGEGYEQYFGPGTRLTVT.

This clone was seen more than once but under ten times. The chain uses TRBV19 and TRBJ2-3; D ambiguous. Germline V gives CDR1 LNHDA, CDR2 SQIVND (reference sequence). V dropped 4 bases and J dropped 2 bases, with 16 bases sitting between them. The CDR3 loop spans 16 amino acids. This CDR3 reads CASSNSRRPNTDTQYF. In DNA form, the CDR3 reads TGTGCCAGTAGTAACTCCCGGCGGCCCAACACAGATACGCAGTATTTT. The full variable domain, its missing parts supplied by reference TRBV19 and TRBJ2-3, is DGGITQSPKYLFRKEGQNVTLSCEQNLNHDAMYWYRQDPGQGLRLIYYSQIVNDFQKGDIAEGYSVSREKKESFPLTVTSAQKNPTAFYLCASSNSRRPNTDTQYFGPGTRLTVL.

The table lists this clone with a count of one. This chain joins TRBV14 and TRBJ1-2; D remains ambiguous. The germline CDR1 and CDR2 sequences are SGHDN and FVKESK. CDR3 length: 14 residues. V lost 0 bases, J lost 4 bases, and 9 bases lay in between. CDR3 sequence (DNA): TGTGCCAGCAGCCAAGATTCAGTGATCTATGGCTACACCTTC. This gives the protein CASSQDSVIYGYTF.

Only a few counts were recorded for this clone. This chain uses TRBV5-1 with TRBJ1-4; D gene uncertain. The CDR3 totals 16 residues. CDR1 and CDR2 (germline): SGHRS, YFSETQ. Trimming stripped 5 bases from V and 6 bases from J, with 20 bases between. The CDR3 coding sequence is TGCGCCAGCAGGGTATCAGGACTGAAGAAAGATGAAAAACTGTTTTTT. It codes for CASRVSGLKKDEKLFF.

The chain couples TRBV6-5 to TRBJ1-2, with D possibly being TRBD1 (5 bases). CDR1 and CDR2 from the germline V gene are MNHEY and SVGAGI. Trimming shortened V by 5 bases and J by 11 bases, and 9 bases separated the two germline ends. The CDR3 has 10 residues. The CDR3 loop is CASSARDYTF. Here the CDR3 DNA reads TGTGCCAGCAGTGCCAGGGATTACACCTTC.

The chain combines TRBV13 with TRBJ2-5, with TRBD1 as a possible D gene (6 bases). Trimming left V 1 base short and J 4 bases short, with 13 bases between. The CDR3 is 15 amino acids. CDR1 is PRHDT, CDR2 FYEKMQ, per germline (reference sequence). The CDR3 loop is CASSLEGGMGETQYF. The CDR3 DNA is TGTGCCAGCAGCTTAGAAGGGGGAATGGGAGAGACCCAGTACTTC.